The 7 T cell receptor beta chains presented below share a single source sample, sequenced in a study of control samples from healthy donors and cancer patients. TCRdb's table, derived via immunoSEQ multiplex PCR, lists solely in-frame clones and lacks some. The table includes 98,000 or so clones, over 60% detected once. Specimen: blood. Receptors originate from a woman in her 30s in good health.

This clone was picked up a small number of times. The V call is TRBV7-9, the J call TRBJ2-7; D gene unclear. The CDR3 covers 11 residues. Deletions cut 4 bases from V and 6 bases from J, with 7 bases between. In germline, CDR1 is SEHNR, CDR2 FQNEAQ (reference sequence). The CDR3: CASSSGGEQYF. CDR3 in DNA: TGTGCCAGCAGCTCGGGTGGCGAGCAGTACTTC.

The CDR3 coding sequence is TGTGCCAGCAGTGAGGCGCAGGCTTCACCCCTCCACTTT. The encoded protein is CASSEAQASPLHF. The chain couples TRBV6-1 to TRBJ1-6, with no clear D. V shed 3 bases and J shed 9 bases, with 9 bases lying between them. Germline assignment: CDR1 MNHNS and CDR2 SASEGT. CDR3 length: 13 residues.

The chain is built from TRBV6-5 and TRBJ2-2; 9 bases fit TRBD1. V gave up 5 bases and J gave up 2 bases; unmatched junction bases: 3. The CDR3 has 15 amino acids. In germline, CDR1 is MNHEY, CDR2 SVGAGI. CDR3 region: CASSRQGVNTGELFF. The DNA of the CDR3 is TGTGCCAGCAGTAGACAGGGGGTCAACACCGGGGAGCTGTTTTTT.

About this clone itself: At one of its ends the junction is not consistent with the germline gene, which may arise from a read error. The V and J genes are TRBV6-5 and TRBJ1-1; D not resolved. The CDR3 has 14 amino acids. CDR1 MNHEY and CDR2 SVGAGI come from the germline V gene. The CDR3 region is CASSNSGLNTEAFF. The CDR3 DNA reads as TGTGCCAGCAGTAACTCAGGTTTGAACACTGAAGCTTTCTTT.

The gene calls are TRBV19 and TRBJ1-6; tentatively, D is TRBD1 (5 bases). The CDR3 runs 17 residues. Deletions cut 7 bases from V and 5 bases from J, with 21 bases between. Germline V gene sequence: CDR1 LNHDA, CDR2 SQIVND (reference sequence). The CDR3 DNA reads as TGTGCCAGTACGAGCCGGGGGTGGGGAAAGGATAATTCACCCCTCCACTTT. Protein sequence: CASTSRGWGKDNSPLHF.

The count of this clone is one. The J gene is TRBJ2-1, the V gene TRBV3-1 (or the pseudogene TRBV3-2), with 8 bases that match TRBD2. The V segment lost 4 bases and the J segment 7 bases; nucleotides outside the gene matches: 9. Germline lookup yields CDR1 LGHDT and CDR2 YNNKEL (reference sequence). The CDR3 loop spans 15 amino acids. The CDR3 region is CASSPSRGGQNEQFF. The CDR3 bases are TGTGCCAGCAGCCCTTCGCGCGGGGGGCAAAATGAGCAGTTCTTC.

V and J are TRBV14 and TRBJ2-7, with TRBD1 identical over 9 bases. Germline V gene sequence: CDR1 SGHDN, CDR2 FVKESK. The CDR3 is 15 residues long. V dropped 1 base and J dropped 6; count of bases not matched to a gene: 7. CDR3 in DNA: TGTGCCAGCAGCCAAGGGGGACAGGGATCCGGCGAGCAGTACTTC. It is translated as CASSQGGQGSGEQYF. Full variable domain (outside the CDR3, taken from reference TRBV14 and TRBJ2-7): EAGVTQFPSHSVIEKGQTVTLRCDPISGHDNLYWYRRVMGKEIKFLLHFVKESKQDESGMPNNRFLAERTGGTYSTLKVQPAELEDSGVYFCASSQGGQGSGEQYFGPGTRLTVT.